This is a list of T cell receptor beta chains from one sample in a study of shared clonotypes between healthy human individuals. Data came from immunoSEQ multiplex PCR; TCRdb stores just in-frame clones and leaves some out. Of 550,000 to 700,000 clones in the sample, around three quarters were seen once. Material for sequencing was memory CD4+ T cells sorted from blood. The receptors come from a woman in her twenties or thirties in good health. The CDR3 runs from the conserved cysteine through the conserved F or W. A D gene is named only where the DNA matches it firmly. Only some rows state a clone size, as once, few, many or a class for expanded clones.

d_gene	abundance	v_gene	j_gene	CDR3aa	CDR3nt
NA	NA	TRBV19	TRBJ2-2	CASISGNTGELFF	TGTGCCAGTATTTCAGGGAACACCGGGGAGCTGTTTTTT
TRBD1	NA	TRBV6-5	TRBJ1-2	CASIPSGQAGYGYTF	TGTGCCAGCATCCCATCGGGACAGGCCGGCTATGGCTACACCTTC
NA	NA	TRBV2	TRBJ2-5	CASSDQGRGETQYF	TGTGCCAGCAGTGATCAGGGCCGGGGGGAGACCCAGTACTTC
TRBD1	NA	TRBV6-1	TRBJ2-5	CASSGQGRETQYF	TGTGCCAGCAGTGGACAGGGGAGGGAGACCCAGTACTTC
NA	once	TRBV19	TRBJ2-7	CASSIRADLYEQYF	TGTGCCAGTAGTATTAGGGCTGACTTGTACGAGCAGTACTTC
NA	NA	TRBV19	TRBJ1-4	CASSIGVNEKLFF	TGTGCCAGTAGTATCGGAGTTAATGAAAAACTGTTTTTT
NA	NA	TRBV10-2	TRBJ2-7	CASSGGTSYEQYF	TGCGCCAGCAGCGGAGGGACTTCCTACGAGCAGTACTTC
TRBD1	NA	TRBV27	TRBJ1-1	CASSPRQGLMNTEAFF	TGTGCCAGCAGTCCCCGACAGGGACTGATGAACACTGAAGCTTTCTTT
NA	NA	TRBV6-5	TRBJ2-7	CASSRPGGYEQYF	TGTGCCAGCAGCCGCCCGGGCGGCTACGAGCAGTACTTC
NA	NA	TRBV28	TRBJ2-7	CASNDPRSYEQYF	TGTGCCAGCAACGACCCGAGGTCCTACGAGCAGTACTTC
TRBD1	NA	TRBV5-1	TRBJ2-2	CASSHGQGTGELFF	TGCGCCAGCAGCCACGGACAGGGGACTGGGGAGCTGTTTTTT
TRBD1	NA	TRBV5-6	TRBJ1-1	CASSRQGAGTSTEAFF	TGTGCCAGCAGCCGTCAGGGGGCAGGGACGAGCACTGAAGCTTTCTTT
NA	NA	TRBV6-6	TRBJ2-5	CASSRPTGFQETQYF	TGTGCCAGCAGTCGACCCACAGGGTTCCAAGAGACCCAGTACTTC
NA	NA	TRBV7-9	TRBJ2-4	CASSPLQGLAKNIQYF	TGTGCCAGCAGCCCCTTACAGGGACTAGCCAAAAACATTCAGTACTTC
TRBD1	NA	TRBV28	TRBJ2-7	CASSLHAGGDLTSYEQYF	TGTGCCAGCAGTTTGCATGCAGGGGGCGACCTTACCTCCTACGAGCAGTACTTC
TRBD1	NA	TRBV18	TRBJ1-3	CASSPMTGLSSGNTIYF	TGTGCCAGCTCACCCATGACAGGGCTAAGCTCTGGAAACACCATATATTTT
TRBD2	NA	TRBV5-4	TRBJ2-3	CASSWGLAGMDTQYF	TGTGCCAGCAGCTGGGGACTAGCGGGAATGGATACGCAGTATTTT
NA	NA	TRBV25-1	TRBJ2-1	CASSLIDNNEQFF	TGTGCCAGCAGTCTTATAGACAACAATGAGCAGTTCTTC